This T cell receptor (beta chain) is from a study of shared clonotypes between healthy human individuals. Notes on the study in general: For naive CD4 cells, around 5% of clonotypes were shared across a few donors.

The CDR3 loop spans 17 amino acids. From germline, CDR1 is SGHVS and CDR2 FQNEAQ. Trimming took 4 bases from V and 5 from J; bases not matched to a gene: 8. Donors comprised only Caucasian adults living in Nashville, Tennessee. Sorted subsets were amplified in replicate PCRs using 200 ng DNA, 30,000 to 35,000 T cell genomes. Source study methods: Filtering differed, since immunoSEQ gave only junction sequences and no quality scores. Profiling relied on immunoSEQ multiplex PCR, and the TCRdb table lists in-frame clones only, not all of them. That table furnishes V, J and clone size, whereas the DNA furnished D and trimming. Of 2 million to 3 million clones listed, approximately 93% are singletons. Of note for this clone: The antigen is unknown.

Sequenced: naive CD4+ T cells from PBMCs. This sample's subset: CD45RA+ positively selected. The chain employs TRBV7-8 and TRBJ2-2; 12 positions agree with TRBD2. This TCR derives from a man in his late teens or twenties in good health. Some clones in this sample may be carry-over from other donors' samples. CDR3: CASSSGLAGRETGELFF. The CDR3 DNA sequence: TGTGCCAGCAGCTCAGGACTAGCGGGAAGAGAGACCGGGGAGCTGTTTTTT. The full variable domain, its missing parts supplied by reference TRBV7-8 and TRBJ2-2, is GAGVSQSPRYKVAKRGQDVALRCDPISGHVSLFWYQQALGQGPEFLTYFQNEAQLDKSGLPSDRFFAERPEGSVSTLKIQRTQQEDSAVYLCASSSGLAGRETGELFFGEGSRLTVL.